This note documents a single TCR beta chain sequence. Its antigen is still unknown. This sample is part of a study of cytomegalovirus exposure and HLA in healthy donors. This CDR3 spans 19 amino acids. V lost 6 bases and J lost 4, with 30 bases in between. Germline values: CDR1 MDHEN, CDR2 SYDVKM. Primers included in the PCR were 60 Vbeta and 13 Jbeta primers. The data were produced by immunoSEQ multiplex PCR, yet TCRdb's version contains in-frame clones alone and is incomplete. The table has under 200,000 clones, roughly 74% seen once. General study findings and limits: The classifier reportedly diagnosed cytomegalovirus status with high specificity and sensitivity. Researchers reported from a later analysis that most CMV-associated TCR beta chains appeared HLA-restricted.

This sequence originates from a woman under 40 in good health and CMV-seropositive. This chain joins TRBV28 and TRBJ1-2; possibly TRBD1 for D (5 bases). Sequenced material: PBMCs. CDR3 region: CASSENRLQLSLRTYGYTF. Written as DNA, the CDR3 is TGTGCCAGCAGCGAAAACAGGTTACAGCTCTCTTTAAGAACCTATGGCTACACCTTC.